One sample yielded the 8 T cell receptor beta chains listed below, sequenced in a study of shared clonotypes between healthy human individuals. Only in-frame clones appear in the TCRdb table, and some are missing; sequencing was by immunoSEQ multiplex PCR. Of some 2,500,000 clones listed, approximately 90% are singletons. Material: naive CD4+ T cells from PBMCs. Subset defined: CD45RA+ positively selected. The receptors come from a man between 18 and 35 years old in good health. Some clones in this sample may be carry-over from other donors' samples.

Note on this clone: No DNA is shown, since the ends of the CDR3 on it are uncertain; the CDR3 is the one TCRdb lists. The V and J genes are TRBV27 and TRBJ1-2. The CDR3 is made up of 15 amino acids, end residues included. CDR1 is MNHEY and CDR2 is SMNVEV in the germline V gene (reference sequence). CDR3 residues: CASSSSGLGGYGYTF.

This rearrangement joins TRBV30 to TRBJ2-3, with D perhaps TRBD1 or TRBD2 (7 bases each). This CDR3 region has 16 residues. Trimming shortened V by 2 bases and J by 1 base, and 16 bases separated the two germline ends. The germline gives CDR1 GTSNPN, CDR2 SVGIG (reference sequence). The CDR3 DNA reads TGTGCCTGGAGTCCTTGGGACAGCGGGGGCACAGATACGCAGTATTTT. Its protein is CAWSPWDSGGTDTQYF.

The rearrangement uses TRBV7-2 and TRBJ1-2; a possible D gene is TRBD1 (6 bases). This CDR3 spans 14 amino acids. Trimming stripped 5 bases from V and 5 bases from J, with 15 bases between. CDR1 SGHTA and CDR2 FQGNSA come from the germline V gene. The CDR3: CASSQGGRGYGYTF. The CDR3 DNA sequence: TGTGCCAGCAGCCAAGGTGGTAGGGGGTATGGCTACACCTTC.

The chain carries TRBV29-1 and TRBJ2-3; TRBD2 matches at 12 bases. The V gene end was trimmed by 4 bases and the J gene end by 2 bases; junction bases not matched to a gene: 7. The CDR3 runs to 16 residues. Per germline, CDR1 SQVTM and CDR2 ANQGSEA. CDR3 bases: TGCAGCGTTGGAGGTGGGACTAGCGGGTCCACAGATACGCAGTATTTT. It is translated as CSVGGGTSGSTDTQYF.

V usage is TRBV5-4 and J usage is TRBJ2-7, with 10 bases that match TRBD2. Per germline, CDR1 SGHNT and CDR2 YYREEE (reference sequence). The CDR3 has 16 amino acids. Trimming at V came to 3 bases and at J to 2 bases, leaving 8 bases not matched to a gene. CDR3 sequence reads: CASSSPSGSLAYEQYF. The CDR3 nucleotides are TGTGCCAGCAGCTCCCCTAGCGGGAGTCTCGCCTACGAGCAGTACTTC.

The CDR3 region is CASSLSPGRETQYF. Here the CDR3 DNA reads TGTGCCAGCAGCTTATCTCCAGGGCGAGAGACCCAGTACTTC. The chain uses TRBV7-2 and TRBJ2-5; TRBD1 might be the D (5 bases). The CDR3 runs 14 residues. Trimming left V 2 bases short and J 4 bases short, with 11 bases between. From germline, CDR1 is SGHTA and CDR2 FQGNSA.

The rearrangement joins TRBV9 to TRBJ2-3, with D perhaps matching TRBD1 or TRBD2 (5 bases each). Germline loops: CDR1 SGDLS, CDR2 YYNGEE. With 0 bases removed from V and 4 bases from J, the gap between germline ends came to 12 bases. The CDR3 consists of 15 residues. The CDR3 DNA is TGTGCCAGCAGCGTAGATACCGGGGCGGCAGATACGCAGTATTTT. Encoded protein: CASSVDTGAADTQYF.

This clone appeared once. The rearrangement uses TRBV6-1 and TRBJ2-1; tentative D call: TRBD1 (5 bases). The V end was cut by 4 bases, the J end by 2 bases, with 15 bases between. Germline V gives CDR1 MNHNS, CDR2 SASEGT. This CDR3 has 16 residues. The CDR3 sequence: CASSAITGPTYNEQFF. The DNA of the CDR3 is TGTGCCAGCAGTGCTATTACAGGCCCTACCTACAATGAGCAGTTCTTC.